The sequence of this T cell receptor (beta chain) was determined in a study of human T cells and chemical hapten exposure. CDR3 length: 13 residues. The germline V gene has CDR1 MNHEY and CDR2 SMNVEV (reference sequence). Trimming left V 5 bases short and J 6 bases short, with 13 bases between. Time point of the sample: pre-sensitization, week 0. Treatment defined: therapeutic diphenylcyclopropenone sensitization with weekly scalp DPC. Donors, patients with alopecia ranging from 18 to 70 years old and judged suitable for DPC, provided samples. Findings of the study overall: DPC sensitization produced no change in TCRs with frequency above 1 in 1000.

This clonotype was recorded a few times. Its target is unknown. Study processing details: A per-sample median of roughly 96,000 TCRs was observed, with a range of about 20,000 to 700,000. One entry per CDR3 protein, called by TCRdb with MiXCR from the RACE reads. The authors' filters were not applied to this entry. The table lists approximately 60,000 distinct CDR3 sequences, approximately 10% of them singletons. This clonotype was sampled from a woman in her forties with alopecia areata. Some clones in this sample may be carry-over from other donors' samples. The material sequenced was whole blood, taken in connection with sensitization to the hapten diphenylcyclopropenone (DPC). The chain has TRBV27 and TRBJ2-5; D may be TRBD1 (6 bases). The chain's CDR3 is CASSLDRRQTQYF. The CDR3 DNA follows: TGTGCCAGCAGTCTCGACAGGAGACAGACCCAGTACTTC.